The 24 T cell receptor beta chains below come from one sample, sequenced in a study of shared clonotypes between healthy human individuals. The protocol was immunoSEQ multiplex PCR, while the TCRdb copy is restricted to in-frame clones and leaves out a portion. The sample holds about 2 million clones, around 95% seen once. Sequencing used naive CD4+ T cells sorted from blood. Subset indicated: CD45RA+ positively selected. These receptors came from a man between 18 and 29 years old in good health.

The table lists this clone with a count of one. V and J are TRBV7-2 and TRBJ2-5, with D unclear. This CDR3 is 15 amino acids long. Looked up from germline, CDR1 is SGHTA and CDR2 is FQGNSA. The ends were cut back, 2 bases at V and 2 bases at J, with 12 bases in the middle. CDR3 coding DNA: TGTGCCAGCAGCTTAAAGAAGGGCCAGCAAGAGACCCAGTACTTC. This gives the protein CASSLKKGQQETQYF.

The genes are TRBV9 and TRBJ1-5; possibly TRBD1 for D (6 bases). Trimming took 0 bases from V and 7 from J, leaving 11 bases between them. Germline CDR1 SGDLS, CDR2 YYNGEE. This CDR3 has 14 residues. This CDR3 reads CASSVGGAEQPQHF. CDR3 in DNA: TGTGCCAGCAGCGTAGGGGGGGCGGAACAGCCCCAGCATTTT.

Concerning this clone: Other DNA sequences in the sample encode the same CDR3. This chain connects TRBV27 to TRBJ1-2; 8 bases match TRBD1. From germline, CDR1 is MNHEY and CDR2 SMNVEV (reference sequence). The CDR3 runs 14 residues. With 0 bases clipped from V and 7 bases from J, the junction kept 4 bases outside the gene matches. The CDR3 loop reads CASSLSQGAGGYTF. CDR3 nucleotide sequence: TGTGCCAGCAGTTTATCGCAGGGGGCGGGTGGCTACACCTTC.

J is TRBJ2-7 and V is TRBV4-1; maybe TRBD2 (5 bases). Germline-derived CDR1 and CDR2 are MGHRA and YSYEKL. CDR3 size: 14 residues. V lost 0 bases and J 7 bases, leaving 13 bases between the germline ends. CDR3 in DNA: TGCGCCAGCAGCCAAGATCGGCTACCGGGAGAGCAGTACTTC. This gives the protein CASSQDRLPGEQYF.

This chain joins TRBV2 and TRBJ1-2, with D possibly TRBD1 on 5 matching bases. The CDR3 spans 14 residues. Germline V gene data show CDR1 as SNHLY and CDR2 as FYNNEI. The V gene lost 5 bases and the J gene lost 8 bases, with 18 bases spanning the gap. The CDR3 loop reads CASSSGRRMGGYTF. DNA of the CDR3: TGTGCCAGCAGTTCGGGACGGCGGATGGGGGGCTACACCTTC.

This clone was found once. The chain recombines TRBV5-4 with TRBJ1-4, with 9 bases that match TRBD1. CDR1 is SGHNT, CDR2 YYREEE, per germline (reference sequence). The J segment lost 4 bases and the V segment lost 3 bases, leaving 10 bases of the junction unmatched. The CDR3 has 17 residues. The CDR3 DNA reads as TGTGCCAGCAGCTGTCGCGGGACAGGGTGCGGTAATGAAAAACTGTTTTTT. Amino acid sequence: CASSCRGTGCGNEKLFF.

This clone has only one observation. This same CDR3 is encoded by further DNA sequences in the sample. The chain couples TRBV11-2 to TRBJ2-7; the match to TRBD1 covers 11 bases. In germline, CDR1 is SGHAT, CDR2 FQNNGV. The CDR3 has 14 residues. Losses at the gene ends were 1 base for V and 6 bases for J; bases not matched to a gene: 2. CDR3 sequence: CASSLGTGGREQYF. In DNA form, the CDR3 reads TGTGCCAGCAGCTTAGGGACAGGGGGCCGCGAGCAGTACTTC.

The genes are TRBV18 and TRBJ1-6; no definite D call. The V gene's germline CDR1 is KGHSH and CDR2 LQKENI. The length of the CDR3 is 15 residues. V was clipped by 1 base and J by 7 bases, with 11 bases between them. In DNA, the CDR3 is TGTGCCAGCTCACCACTTAGGCCGGAAAATTCACCCCTCCACTTT. Its translation: CASSPLRPENSPLHF. Full variable domain (rest looked up from reference TRBV18 and TRBJ1-6): NAGVMQNPRHLVRRRGQEARLRCSPMKGHSHVYWYRQLPEEGLKFMVYLQKENIIDESGMPKERFSAEFPKEGPSILRIQQVVRGDSAAYFCASSPLRPENSPLHFGNGTRLTVT.

The J gene is TRBJ2-7, the V gene TRBV28, with D tentatively TRBD1 or TRBD2 (6 bases each). CDR1 and CDR2 (germline): MDHEN, SYDVKM. This CDR3 has 16 amino acids. The germline V and J ends were trimmed by 5 bases and 6 bases, with 23 bases remaining between them. CDR3: CASSVGGGSTGGEQYF. The CDR3 DNA reads TGTGCCAGCAGTGTAGGAGGGGGATCAACGGGTGGCGAGCAGTACTTC. Variable domain in full (rest from reference TRBV28 and TRBJ2-7): DVKVTQSSRYLVKRTGEKVFLECVQDMDHENMFWYRQDPGLGLRLIYFSYDVKMKEKGDIPEGYSVSREKKERFSLILESASTNQTSMYLCASSVGGGSTGGEQYFGPGTRLTVT.

This sequence joins TRBV5-6 and TRBJ2-5; D not certain. This CDR3 contains 9 residues. Germline V lookup: CDR1 SGHDT, CDR2 YYEEEE. With 6 bases removed from V and 8 bases from J, the gap between germline ends came to 5 bases. The CDR3 sequence: CASTLTQYF. The CDR3 nucleotides read TGTGCCAGCACCCTAACCCAGTACTTC.

The chain uses TRBV7-2 and TRBJ2-1; 11 bases map to TRBD1. The V segment lost 4 bases and the J segment 5 bases; nucleotides outside the gene matches: 4. The germline V gene has CDR1 SGHTA and CDR2 FQGNSA. This CDR3 spans 15 amino acids. Here the CDR3 reads CASSWDRGTNNEQFF. The CDR3 region has the DNA TGTGCCAGCAGCTGGGACAGGGGGACCAACAATGAGCAGTTCTTC. Full variable domain (remainder filled in from reference TRBV7-2 and TRBJ2-1): GAGVSQSPSNKVTEKGKDVELRCDPISGHTALYWYRQSLGQGLEFLIYFQGNSAPDKSGLPSDRFSAERTGGSVSTLTIQRTQQEDSAVYLCASSWDRGTNNEQFFGPGTRLTVL.

The chain links TRBV9 to TRBJ2-5; 11 positions agree with TRBD2. CDR1 SGDLS and CDR2 YYNGEE come from the germline V gene. CDR3 length: 16 residues. Unmatched junction bases numbered 6, after V lost 3 bases and J lost 2 bases. CDR3 bases: TGTGCCAGCAGCGCAGCCGGGACTAGCGGACAAGAGACCCAGTACTTC. This translates into CASSAAGTSGQETQYF.

The genes are TRBV2 and TRBJ1-5; 8 nucleotides agree with TRBD1. The CDR3 has 16 residues. CDR1 and CDR2 (germline): SNHLY, FYNNEI. Germline trimming cut 2 bases from V and 2 bases from J; bases unmatched to any gene: 5. The CDR3 reads CASSERAGGGNQPQHF. The CDR3 DNA reads TGTGCCAGCAGTGAAAGGGCAGGGGGCGGCAATCAGCCCCAGCATTTT.

DNA for the CDR3: TGTGCCAGCAGCTCGGATAGGGACTACAATGAGCAGTTCTTC. This sequence encodes CASSSDRDYNEQFF. The chain links TRBV7-3 to TRBJ2-1; no definite D call. Per the germline V gene, CDR1 is SGHTA and CDR2 is FQGTGA. The CDR3 has 14 residues. With 4 bases removed from V and 3 bases from J, the gap between germline ends came to 10 bases.

The chain is built from TRBV2 and TRBJ1-2; 7 nucleotides align to TRBD1. This CDR3 spans 14 amino acids. Germline CDR1 SNHLY, CDR2 FYNNEI. V shed 3 bases, J shed 4 bases, and the junction held 5 bases outside the gene matches. CDR3 bases: TGTGCCAGCAGTGAGGCGGCAGGGGGCTATGGCTACACCTTC. It is translated as CASSEAAGGYGYTF.

The CDR3 sequence: CASSEISGGEQFF. CDR3 DNA sequence: TGTGCCAGCAGTGAAATTAGCGGTGGTGAGCAGTTCTTC. This chain uses TRBV6-1 with TRBJ2-1; D may be TRBD2 (6 bases). V lost 2 bases to trimming and J lost 9 bases, with 11 bases between them. This CDR3 spans 13 amino acids. Per the germline V gene, CDR1 is MNHNS and CDR2 is SASEGT.

The CDR3 spells CASSLKGSGTNEKLFF. The DNA of the CDR3 is TGTGCCAGCAGCTTGAAGGGGAGTGGCACTAATGAAAAACTGTTTTTT. This chain uses TRBV7-8 with TRBJ1-4; perhaps TRBD1 as D (5 bases). The length of the CDR3 is 16 residues. Between the trimmed V and J ends, which lost 3 bases and 2 bases, there was a span of 13 bases. From germline, CDR1 is SGHVS and CDR2 FQNEAQ.

V usage is TRBV5-4 and J usage is TRBJ2-7; D possibly uses TRBD1 or TRBD2 (6 bases each). V gave up 2 bases and J gave up 5 bases, with 17 bases separating them. Germline CDR1 reads SGHNT; CDR2 reads YYREEE (reference sequence). The CDR3 is 15 residues long. CDR3 loop: CASSFSWGARDEQYF. CDR3 bases: TGTGCCAGCAGCTTCTCGTGGGGGGCGAGGGACGAGCAGTACTTC.

Concerning this clone: Other DNA sequences in this sample translate to the same CDR3. The chain recombines TRBV6-1 with TRBJ2-7, with D tentatively TRBD1 (5 bases). CDR1 and CDR2 from the germline V gene are MNHNS and SASEGT. Between the trimmed V and J ends, which lost 6 bases and 1 base, there was a span of 10 bases. The CDR3 length is 13 residues. For the CDR3, the DNA is TGTGCCAGCAGCCTCAGGGATTCCTACGAGCAGTACTTC. As protein: CASSLRDSYEQYF.

The chain links TRBV9 to TRBJ1-1; D unresolved. V was pared by 0 bases and J by 3 bases, with 9 bases between. CDR1 SGDLS and CDR2 YYNGEE come from the germline V gene. CDR3 length: 14 residues. DNA for the CDR3: TGTGCCAGCAGCGTAGTCCGACTTCACACTGAAGCTTTCTTT. Its protein is CASSVVRLHTEAFF.

The chain couples TRBV5-6 to TRBJ2-1, with TRBD2 matching over 12 bases. This CDR3 comprises 12 residues. V dropped 8 bases and J dropped 7; count of bases not matched to a gene: 1. The germline CDR1 and CDR2 sequences are SGHDT and YYEEEE. DNA of the CDR3: TGTGCCAGTGGGACTAGCGGGAATGAGCAGTTCTTC. Translating it yields CASGTSGNEQFF.

The genes are TRBV7-2 and TRBJ2-7; TRBD1 agrees at 7 bases. Germline CDR1 and CDR2: SGHTA and FQGNSA. V shed 5 bases and J 2 bases; nucleotides not matched to a gene: 9. The CDR3 covers 15 residues. In nucleotides, the CDR3 is TGTGCCAGCAGCGAGGGGGCCGGCACCACCTACGAGCAGTACTTC. It translates to CASSEGAGTTYEQYF.

As to this clone: The same CDR3 can be traced to other DNA sequences in this sample. The rearrangement uses TRBV29-1 and TRBJ1-1, with 10 nucleotides matching TRBD1. J lost 1 base, V lost 5 bases, and 1 base had no gene match. This CDR3 contains 13 residues. CDR1 SQVTM and CDR2 ANQGSEA come from the germline V gene. This CDR3 is CSVRTGGNTEAFF. As DNA, the CDR3 is TGCAGCGTTCGGACAGGGGGGAACACTGAAGCTTTCTTT. Looking up the rest from reference TRBV29-1 and TRBJ1-1 gives the full variable domain: SAVISQKPSRDICQRGTSLTIQCQVDSQVTMMFWYRQQPGQSLTLIATANQGSEATYESGFVIDKFPISRPNLTFSTLTVSNMSPEDSSIYLCSVRTGGNTEAFFGQGTRLTVV.

This chain uses TRBV7-2 with TRBJ2-5; TRBD1 matches 7 bases. The trim removed 3 bases at V and 2 bases at J, leaving 6 bases unmatched. This CDR3 spans 15 amino acids. Germline lookup yields CDR1 SGHTA and CDR2 FQGNSA. This CDR3 is CASSLVGTAQETQYF. CDR3 nucleotides: TGTGCCAGCAGCTTGGTGGGGACAGCACAAGAGACCCAGTACTTC.